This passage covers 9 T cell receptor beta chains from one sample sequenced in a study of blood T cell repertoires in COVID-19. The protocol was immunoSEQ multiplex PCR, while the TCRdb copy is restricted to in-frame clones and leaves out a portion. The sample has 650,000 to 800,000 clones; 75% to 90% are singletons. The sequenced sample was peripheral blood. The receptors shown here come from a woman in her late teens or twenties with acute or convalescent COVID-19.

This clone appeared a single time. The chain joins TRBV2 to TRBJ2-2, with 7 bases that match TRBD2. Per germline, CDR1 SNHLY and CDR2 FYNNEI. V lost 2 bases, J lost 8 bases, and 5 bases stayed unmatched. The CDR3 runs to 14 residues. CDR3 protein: CASSEMGGFGELFF. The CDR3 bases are TGTGCCAGCAGTGAAATGGGAGGGTTTGGGGAGCTGTTTTTT.

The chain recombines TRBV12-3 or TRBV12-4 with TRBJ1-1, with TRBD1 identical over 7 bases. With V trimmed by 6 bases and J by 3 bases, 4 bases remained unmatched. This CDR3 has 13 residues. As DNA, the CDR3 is TGTGCCAGCAGACAGGGGTGGGACACTGAAGCTTTCTTT. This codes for CASRQGWDTEAFF.

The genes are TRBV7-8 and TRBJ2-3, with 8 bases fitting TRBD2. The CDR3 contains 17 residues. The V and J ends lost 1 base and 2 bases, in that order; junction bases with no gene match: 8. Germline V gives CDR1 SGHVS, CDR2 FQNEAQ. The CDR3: CASSLVLAGPLTDTQYF. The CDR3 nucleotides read TGTGCCAGCAGCTTAGTGTTAGCGGGGCCCCTCACAGATACGCAGTATTTT.

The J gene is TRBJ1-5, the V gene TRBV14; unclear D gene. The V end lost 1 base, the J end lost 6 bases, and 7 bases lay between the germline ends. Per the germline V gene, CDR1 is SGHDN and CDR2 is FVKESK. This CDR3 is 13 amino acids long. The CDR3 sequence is CASSQGFGQPQHF. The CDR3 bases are TGTGCCAGCAGCCAAGGATTCGGTCAGCCCCAGCATTTT.

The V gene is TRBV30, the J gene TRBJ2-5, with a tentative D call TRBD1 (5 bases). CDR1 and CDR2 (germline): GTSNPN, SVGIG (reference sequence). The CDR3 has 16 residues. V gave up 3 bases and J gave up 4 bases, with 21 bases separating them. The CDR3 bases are TGTGCCTGGAGCAAACGTAGGGGCCTGATAGGAGAGACCCAGTACTTC. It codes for CAWSKRRGLIGETQYF.

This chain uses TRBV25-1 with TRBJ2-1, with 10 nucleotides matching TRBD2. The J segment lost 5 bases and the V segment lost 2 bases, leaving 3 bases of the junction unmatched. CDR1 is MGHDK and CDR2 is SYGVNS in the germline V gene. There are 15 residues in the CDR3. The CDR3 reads CASSEPSGGHNEQFF. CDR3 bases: TGTGCCAGCAGTGAACCTAGCGGGGGCCACAATGAGCAGTTCTTC.

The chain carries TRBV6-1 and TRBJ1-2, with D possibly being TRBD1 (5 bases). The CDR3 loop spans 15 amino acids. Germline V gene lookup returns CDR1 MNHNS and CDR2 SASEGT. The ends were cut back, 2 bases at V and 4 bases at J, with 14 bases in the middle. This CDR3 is CASSEMGGGGYGYTF. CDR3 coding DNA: TGTGCCAGCAGTGAAATGGGGGGTGGGGGCTATGGCTACACCTTC.

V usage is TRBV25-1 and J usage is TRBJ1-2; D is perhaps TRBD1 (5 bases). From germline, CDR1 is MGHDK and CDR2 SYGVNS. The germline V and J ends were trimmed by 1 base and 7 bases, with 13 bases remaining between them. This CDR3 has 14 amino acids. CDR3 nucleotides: TGTGCCAGCAGTGAATGGGGAGGGGCTTTTGGCTACACCTTC. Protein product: CASSEWGGAFGYTF.

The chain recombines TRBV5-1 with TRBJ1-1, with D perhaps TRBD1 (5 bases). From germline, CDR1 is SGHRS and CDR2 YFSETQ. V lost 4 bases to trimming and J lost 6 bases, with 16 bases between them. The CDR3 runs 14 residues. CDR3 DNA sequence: TGCGCCAGCAGCGCGGCGGGACCTATGGCTGAAGCTTTCTTT. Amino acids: CASSAAGPMAEAFF.